The clone carrying this T cell receptor (beta chain) was recorded many times. This CDR3 comprises 15 residues. With 3 bases removed from V and 2 bases from J, the gap between germline ends came to 14 bases. The entry originates in a study of Graves' ophthalmopathy and Graves' hyperthyroidism. The authors amplified TCR beta CDR3 regions, and they did so from RNA transcripts for repertoire sequencing. The authors performed first-round RT-PCR with HTBI primers and then a second-round multiplex PCR. TCRdb used MiXCR to reprocess the multiplex PCR reads, holding one entry per CDR3 protein. The sample carries a few hundred thousand distinct CDR3 sequences, roughly 17% recorded once.

The sequencing input was peripheral blood. This clonotype was sampled from an adult woman with stable Graves' hyperthyroidism. The chain carries TRBV12-3 or TRBV12-4 and TRBJ2-7; D unclear. In DNA, the CDR3 is TGTGCCAGCAGTTTGAAGTGGACGTCCACCTACGAGCAGTACTTC. It yields the protein CASSLKWTSTYEQYF.